These T cell receptor beta chains were read from a single sample in a study of blood T cell dynamics during melanoma immunotherapy. Clones were sequenced by immunoSEQ multiplex PCR, and TCRdb holds only the in-frame ones, with some missing. The data hold around 13,000 clones, with approximately 89% observed a single time. Sequencing used effector memory CD8+ T cells from blood, obtained from a patient treated with checkpoint blockade. These receptors originate from a human donor with melanoma. Each CDR3 is given with its conserved first and last residue. Fields, in order: J gene, CDR3 length, V gene, clone size, D gene, CDR3 protein, CDR3 DNA. The D gene is left open where the match is weak. Clone size is stated in some rows and not others, as once, few, many or a class when expanded.

TRBJ2-5,19,TRBV4-1,NA,TRBD2,CASSQDQLAGGPSEETQYF,TGCGCCAGCAGCCAAGATCAACTAGCGGGAGGGCCAAGCGAAGAGACCCAGTACTTC
TRBJ2-1,12,TRBV29-1,NA,TRBD2,CSVGLAGGEQFF,TGCAGCGTTGGACTAGCGGGCGGTGAGCAGTTCTTC
TRBJ1-2,15,TRBV28,NA,NA,CASSFRSVPARGYTF,TGTGCCAGCAGTTTTAGGTCTGTGCCTGCGAGGGGCTACACCTTC
TRBJ1-2,12,TRBV5-8,once,NA,CASSTGGVGYTF,TGTGCCAGCAGCACGGGGGGTGTCGGCTACACCTTC
TRBJ1-1,13,TRBV29-1,NA,NA,CSVPSGRNTEAFF,TGCAGCGTTCCCAGCGGGAGGAACACTGAAGCTTTCTTT
TRBJ1-2,13,TRBV27,NA,NA,CASSSPPHYGYTF,TGTGCCAGCAGTTCCCCACCGCACTATGGCTACACCTTC
TRBJ2-2,13,TRBV6-5,NA,NA,CASSYSEGLELFF,TGTGCCAGCAGTTACTCGGAAGGGTTGGAGCTGTTTTTT
TRBJ2-5,18,TRBV6-1,NA,TRBD1,CASSEGPGTGAYQETQYF,TGTGCCAGCAGTGAAGGGCCCGGGACAGGCGCGTACCAAGAGACCCAGTACTTC
TRBJ1-3,14,TRBV25-1,once,NA,CASSFSRSGNTIYF,TGTGCCAGCAGTTTCTCCCGCTCTGGAAACACCATATATTTT
TRBJ1-5,15,TRBV9,NA,NA,CASSVGGGAGQPQHF,TGTGCCAGCAGCGTAGGGGGGGGCGCAGGTCAGCCCCAGCATTTT
TRBJ2-1,14,TRBV13,NA,TRBD2,CASTGREGYNEQFF,TGTGCCAGCACCGGCAGGGAGGGGTACAATGAGCAGTTCTTC
TRBJ1-1,12,TRBV27,few,NA,CASQGSATEAFF,TGTGCCAGCCAGGGGTCGGCCACTGAAGCTTTCTTT
TRBJ2-3,19,TRBV2,NA,TRBD2,CASSALVMGSGRAPDTQYF,TGTGCCAGCAGTGCATTGGTTATGGGGAGCGGGAGGGCCCCAGATACGCAGTATTTT
TRBJ1-5,14,TRBV10-3,NA,NA,CAISESAGSQPQHF,TGTGCCATCAGTGAGTCGGCGGGAAGTCAGCCCCAGCATTTT
TRBJ2-1,15,TRBV10-1,NA,TRBD2,CASSGLAVGYNEQFF,TGCGCCAGCAGTGGACTAGCGGTGGGATACAATGAGCAGTTCTTC
TRBJ1-1,16,TRBV19,NA,NA,CASSILTTKMNTEAFF,TGTGCCAGTAGTATTCTAACAACCAAGATGAACACTGAAGCTTTCTTT
TRBJ2-1,16,TRBV5-4,NA,TRBD2,CASHSLIAGSYNEQFF,TGTGCCAGCCATTCCCTTATAGCGGGATCCTACAATGAGCAGTTCTTC
TRBJ1-2,13,TRBV4-1,NA,TRBD1,CASSHARGQGYTF,TGCGCCAGCAGCCACGCAAGGGGGCAGGGCTACACCTTC
TRBJ2-5,18,TRBV18,NA,TRBD2,CASSPGKTSGTPVETQYF,TGTGCCAGCTCACCAGGGAAGACTAGCGGGACTCCGGTGGAGACCCAGTACTTC
TRBJ2-2,15,TRBV7-3,NA,TRBD1,CASSLQGARTGELFF,TGTGCCAGCAGCTTACAGGGGGCACGGACCGGGGAGCTGTTTTTT
TRBJ1-4,13,TRBV4-1,NA,NA,CASSGAEREKLFF,TGCGCCAGCAGCGGGGCGGAACGGGAAAAACTGTTTTTT
TRBJ2-1,16,TRBV7-6,NA,TRBD2,CASSLAAGGYSNEQFF,TGCGCCAGCAGCTTAGCAGCGGGAGGGTATTCCAATGAGCAGTTCTTC
TRBJ2-7,15,TRBV4-1,once,TRBD1,CASSPQQGQRYEQYF,TGCGCCAGCAGCCCCCAACAGGGGCAGAGATACGAGCAGTACTTC
TRBJ1-1,15,TRBV4-1,NA,NA,CASSQENWQNTEAFF,TGCGCCAGCAGCCAAGAAAATTGGCAGAACACTGAAGCTTTCTTT
TRBJ1-5,13,TRBV4-1,NA,NA,CASSQQPGQPQHF,TGCGCCAGCAGCCAACAGCCGGGACAGCCCCAGCATTTT
TRBJ1-1,15,TRBV29-1,NA,TRBD1,CSVETGTEKNTEAFF,TGCAGCGTTGAGACCGGGACAGAAAAGAACACTGAAGCTTTCTTT
TRBJ2-4,13,TRBV28,NA,NA,CASSLQARDIQYF,TGTGCCAGCAGTTTACAGGCTAGGGACATTCAGTACTTC
TRBJ2-7,15,TRBV19,NA,NA,CASSIGPGGNYEQYF,TGTGCCAGTAGTATAGGGCCAGGGGGGAACTACGAGCAGTACTTC
TRBJ1-4,16,TRBV5-1,once,NA,CASSATSTSTNEKLFF,TGCGCCAGCAGCGCAACTTCTACGTCTACTAATGAAAAACTGTTTTTT
TRBJ1-1,14,TRBV5-5,NA,NA,CASSPDMGNTEAFF,TGTGCCAGCAGCCCAGACATGGGGAACACTGAAGCTTTCTTT
TRBJ1-2,15,TRBV6-1,NA,NA,CASSEAQGRAYGYTF,TGTGCCAGCAGTGAAGCGCAGGGTCGGGCCTATGGCTACACCTTC